The T cell receptor beta chain under discussion was sequenced for a study of blood T cell repertoires in COVID-19. Study-wide context: T cells, B-cell-depleted T cells, or PBMCs provided the cDNA or gDNA that served as material.

In the original processing: Estimates of nucleated cell counts were drawn from the amplification of reference gene primers. The table came from immunoSEQ multiplex PCR; TCRdb's copy has only in-frame clones and leaves some out. The DNA gave D and trimming, while V, J and clone size come from that table. The sample has some 110,000 clones; roughly 86% are singletons. Sequencing input: peripheral blood. This TCR came from a man between 35 and 55 years old with acute or convalescent COVID-19.

The CDR3 DNA is TGCAGTGCTAGTCTAGCTAGCGTATACGAGCAGTACTTC. It yields the protein CSASLASVYEQYF. The chain links TRBV20-1 to TRBJ2-7; D might be TRBD2 (6 bases). There are 13 residues in the CDR3. The V gene's germline CDR1 is DFQATT and CDR2 SNEGSKA (reference sequence). The V end lost 3 bases, the J end lost 4 bases, and 13 bases lay between the germline ends.